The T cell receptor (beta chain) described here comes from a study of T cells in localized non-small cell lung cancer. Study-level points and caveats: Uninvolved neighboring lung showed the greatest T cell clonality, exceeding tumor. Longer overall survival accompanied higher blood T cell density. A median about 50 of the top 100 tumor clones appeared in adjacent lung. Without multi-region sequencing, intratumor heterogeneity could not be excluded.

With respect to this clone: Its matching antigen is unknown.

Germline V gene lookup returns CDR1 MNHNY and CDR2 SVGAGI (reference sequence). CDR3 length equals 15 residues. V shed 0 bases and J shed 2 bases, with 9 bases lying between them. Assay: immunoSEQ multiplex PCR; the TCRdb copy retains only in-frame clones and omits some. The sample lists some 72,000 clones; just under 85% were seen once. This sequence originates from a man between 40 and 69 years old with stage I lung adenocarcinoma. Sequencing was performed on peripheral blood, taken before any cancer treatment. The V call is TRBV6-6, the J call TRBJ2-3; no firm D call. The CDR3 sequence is CASSYSGQLTDTQYF. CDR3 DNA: TGTGCCAGCAGTTACTCTGGGCAGCTCACAGATACGCAGTATTTT.